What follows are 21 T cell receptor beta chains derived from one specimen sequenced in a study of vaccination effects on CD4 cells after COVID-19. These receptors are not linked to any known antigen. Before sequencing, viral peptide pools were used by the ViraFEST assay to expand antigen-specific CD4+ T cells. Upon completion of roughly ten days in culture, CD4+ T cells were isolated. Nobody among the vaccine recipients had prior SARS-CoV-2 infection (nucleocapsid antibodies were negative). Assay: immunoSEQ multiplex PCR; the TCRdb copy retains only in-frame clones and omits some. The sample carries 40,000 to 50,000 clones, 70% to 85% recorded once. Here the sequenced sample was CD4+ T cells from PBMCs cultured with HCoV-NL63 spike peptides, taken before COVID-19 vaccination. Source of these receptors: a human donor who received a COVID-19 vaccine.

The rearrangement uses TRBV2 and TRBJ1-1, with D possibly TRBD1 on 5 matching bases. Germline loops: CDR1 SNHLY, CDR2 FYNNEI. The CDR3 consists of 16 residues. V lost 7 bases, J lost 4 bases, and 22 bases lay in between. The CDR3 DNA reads TGTGCCAGCACCCGCAGATCGACAATGGGGGGCACTGAAGCTTTCTTT. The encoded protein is CASTRRSTMGGTEAFF. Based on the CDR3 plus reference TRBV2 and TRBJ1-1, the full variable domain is EPEVTQTPSHQVTQMGQEVILRCVPISNHLYFYWYRQILGQKVEFLVSFYNNEISEKSEIFDDQFSVERPDGSNFTLKIRSTKLEDSAMYFCASTRRSTMGGTEAFFGQGTRLTVV.

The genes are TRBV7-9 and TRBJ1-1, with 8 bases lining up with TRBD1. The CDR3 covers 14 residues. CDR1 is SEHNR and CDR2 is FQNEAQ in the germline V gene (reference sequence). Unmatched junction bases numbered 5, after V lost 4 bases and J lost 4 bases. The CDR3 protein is CASSYRGSGTEAFF. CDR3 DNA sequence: TGTGCCAGCAGCTACAGGGGGTCGGGCACTGAAGCTTTCTTT.

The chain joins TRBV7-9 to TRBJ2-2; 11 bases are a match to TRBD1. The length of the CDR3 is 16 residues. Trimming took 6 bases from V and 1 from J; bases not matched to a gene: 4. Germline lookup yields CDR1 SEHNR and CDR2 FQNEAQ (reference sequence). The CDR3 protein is CASSLDRGLNTGELFF. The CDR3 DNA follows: TGTGCCAGCAGTCTGGACAGGGGGCTGAACACCGGGGAGCTGTTTTTT.

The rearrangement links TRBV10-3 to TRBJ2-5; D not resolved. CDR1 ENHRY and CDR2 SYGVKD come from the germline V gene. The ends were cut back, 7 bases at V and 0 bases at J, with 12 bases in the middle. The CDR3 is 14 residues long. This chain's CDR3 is CAIKTTSDQETQYF. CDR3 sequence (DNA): TGTGCCATCAAGACGACATCGGACCAAGAGACCCAGTACTTC.

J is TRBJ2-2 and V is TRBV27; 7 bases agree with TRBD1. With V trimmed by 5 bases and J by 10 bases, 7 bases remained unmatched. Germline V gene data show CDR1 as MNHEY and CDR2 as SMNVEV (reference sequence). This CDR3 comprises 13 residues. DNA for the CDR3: TGTGCCAGCAGTATACGACAGGGTGCGGAGCTGTTTTTT. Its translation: CASSIRQGAELFF.

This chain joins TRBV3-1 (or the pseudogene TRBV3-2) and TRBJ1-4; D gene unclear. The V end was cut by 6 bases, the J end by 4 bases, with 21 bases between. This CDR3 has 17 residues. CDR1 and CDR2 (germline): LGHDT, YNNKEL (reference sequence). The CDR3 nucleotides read TGTGCCAGCAGTCCAGAAGCGACCCTGCGGGGTAATGAAAAACTGTTTTTT. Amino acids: CASSPEATLRGNEKLFF.

The CDR3 DNA is TGTGCCACCAGTGAACCGGCGGGGGGAAGCACAGATACGCAGTATTTT. Translation: CATSEPAGGSTDTQYF. The rearrangement links TRBV24-1 to TRBJ2-3; 8 bases map to TRBD2. CDR1 KGHDR and CDR2 SFDVKD come from the germline V gene. Losses at the gene ends were 4 bases for V and 0 bases for J; bases not matched to a gene: 5. This CDR3 region has 16 residues.

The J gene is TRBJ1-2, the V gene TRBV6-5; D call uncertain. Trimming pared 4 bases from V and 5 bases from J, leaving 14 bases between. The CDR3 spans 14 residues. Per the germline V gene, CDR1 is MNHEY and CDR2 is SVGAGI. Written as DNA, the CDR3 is TGTGCCAGCAGTTCACCGGGGTACGGGTATGGCTACACCTTC. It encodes CASSSPGYGYGYTF.

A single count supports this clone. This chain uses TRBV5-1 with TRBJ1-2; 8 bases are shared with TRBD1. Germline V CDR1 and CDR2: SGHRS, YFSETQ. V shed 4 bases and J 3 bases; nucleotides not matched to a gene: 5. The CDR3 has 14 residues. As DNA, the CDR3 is TGCGCCAGCAGCGATCCGGGACAGGACTATGGCTACACCTTC. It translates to CASSDPGQDYGYTF.

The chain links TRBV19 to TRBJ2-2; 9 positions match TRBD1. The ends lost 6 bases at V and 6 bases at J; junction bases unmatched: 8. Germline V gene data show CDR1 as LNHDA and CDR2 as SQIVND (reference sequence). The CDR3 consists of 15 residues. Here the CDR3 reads CASRPGTGRAGELFF. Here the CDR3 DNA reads TGTGCCAGTAGGCCCGGGACAGGGCGCGCCGGGGAGCTGTTTTTT.

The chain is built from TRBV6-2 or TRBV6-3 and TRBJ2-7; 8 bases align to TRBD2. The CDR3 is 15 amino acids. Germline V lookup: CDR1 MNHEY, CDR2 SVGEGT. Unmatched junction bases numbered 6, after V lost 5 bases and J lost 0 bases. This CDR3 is CASSPRGGNSYEQYV. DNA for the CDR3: TGTGCCAGCAGTCCCCGGGGGGGAAACTCCTACGAGCAGTACGTC.

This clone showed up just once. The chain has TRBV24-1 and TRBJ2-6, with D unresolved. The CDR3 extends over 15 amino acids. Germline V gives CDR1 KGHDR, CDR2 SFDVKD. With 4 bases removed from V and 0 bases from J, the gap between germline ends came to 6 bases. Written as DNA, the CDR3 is TGTGCCACCAGTGAGTACAGCTCTGGGGCCAACGTCCTGACTTTC. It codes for CATSEYSSGANVLTF.

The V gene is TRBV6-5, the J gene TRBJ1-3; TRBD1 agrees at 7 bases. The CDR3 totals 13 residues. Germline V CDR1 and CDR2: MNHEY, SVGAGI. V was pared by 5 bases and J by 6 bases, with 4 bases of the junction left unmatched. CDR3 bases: TGTGCCAGCAGTCTGACAGGGACAAACACCATATATTTT. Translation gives CASSLTGTNTIYF.

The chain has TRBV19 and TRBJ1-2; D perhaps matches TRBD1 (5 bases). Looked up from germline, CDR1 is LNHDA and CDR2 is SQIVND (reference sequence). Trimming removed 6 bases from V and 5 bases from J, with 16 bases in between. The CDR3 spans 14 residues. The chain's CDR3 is CASSQDGGRYGYTF. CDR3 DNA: TGTGCCAGTAGCCAGGATGGGGGACGGTATGGCTACACCTTC.

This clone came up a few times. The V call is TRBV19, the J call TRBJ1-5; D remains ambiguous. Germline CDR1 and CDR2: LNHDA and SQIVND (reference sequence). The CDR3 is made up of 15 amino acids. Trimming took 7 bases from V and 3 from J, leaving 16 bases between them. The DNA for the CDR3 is TGTGCCAGTAAGGCAACAGTGGGCCCCAATCAGCCCCAGCATTTT. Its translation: CASKATVGPNQPQHF. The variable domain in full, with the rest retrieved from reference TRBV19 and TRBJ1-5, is DGGITQSPKYLFRKEGQNVTLSCEQNLNHDAMYWYRQDPGQGLRLIYYSQIVNDFQKGDIAEGYSVSREKKESFPLTVTSAQKNPTAFYLCASKATVGPNQPQHFGDGTRLSIL.

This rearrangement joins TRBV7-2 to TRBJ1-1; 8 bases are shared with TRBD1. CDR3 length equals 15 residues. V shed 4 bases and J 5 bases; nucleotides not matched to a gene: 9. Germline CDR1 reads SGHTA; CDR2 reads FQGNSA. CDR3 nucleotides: TGTGCCAGCAGCTCCCAGACAGGGGTGGGGACTGAAGCTTTCTTT. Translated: CASSSQTGVGTEAFF.

CDR3 DNA: TGTGCCAGCTCACCACAGGGTGAGGCTGAAAAACTGTTTTTT. Translation gives CASSPQGEAEKLFF. This chain joins TRBV18 and TRBJ1-4; D not resolved. There are 14 residues in the CDR3. Germline V CDR1 and CDR2: KGHSH, LQKENI. V was clipped by 1 base and J by 7 bases, with 10 bases between them.

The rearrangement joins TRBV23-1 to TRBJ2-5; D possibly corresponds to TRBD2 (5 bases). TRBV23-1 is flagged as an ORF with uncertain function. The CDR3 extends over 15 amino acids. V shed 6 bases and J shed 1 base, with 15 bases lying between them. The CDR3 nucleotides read TGCGCCAGCAGCCAAGAGGGCAGCTCCCAAGAGACCCAGTACTTC. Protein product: CASSQEGSSQETQYF.

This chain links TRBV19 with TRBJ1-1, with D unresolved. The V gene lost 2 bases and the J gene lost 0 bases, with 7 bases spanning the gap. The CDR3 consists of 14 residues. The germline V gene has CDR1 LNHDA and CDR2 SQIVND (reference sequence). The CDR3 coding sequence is TGTGCCAGTAGTATACGAAGAATGAACACTGAAGCTTTCTTT. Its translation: CASSIRRMNTEAFF.

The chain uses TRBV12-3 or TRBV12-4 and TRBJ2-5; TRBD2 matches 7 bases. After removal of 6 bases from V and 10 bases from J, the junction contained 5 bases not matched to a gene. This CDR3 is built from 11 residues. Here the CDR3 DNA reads TGTGCCAGCAGCCTGCGGGGGAACCAGTACTTC. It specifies CASSLRGNQYF.

Here the CDR3 DNA reads TGCGCCAGCAGCCCCGGGACAGGGGGACCGAACACCGGGGAGCTGTTTTTT. Its protein is CASSPGTGGPNTGELFF. The chain links TRBV5-1 to TRBJ2-2, with 11 nucleotides matching TRBD1. The CDR3 is made up of 17 amino acids. The germline gives CDR1 SGHRS, CDR2 YFSETQ. The ends lost 4 bases at V and 0 bases at J; junction bases unmatched: 5.